The present entry profiles one T cell receptor (beta chain) with its context. The antigen is undetermined. This record belongs to a study of quantifying T cell responses using KT2 cells. About the study: RNA was reverse transcribed with TCR alpha and beta constant-region primers.

This CDR3 spans 14 amino acids. V was cut by 2 bases and J by 7 bases, with 15 bases left in between. In germline, CDR1 is SGHTA, CDR2 FQGNSA. Overall study results and limits: KT2 clone alpha and beta sequence counts scaled linearly with input KT2 cell number.

Each cDNA got a UMI-containing oligo ligated at its 3' end. An equimolar mix of RC1.1 and RC1.2 primed the beta chain across TRBC1 and TRBC2. TCRdb reprocessed the UMI-ligation and nested PCR reads with MiXCR, giving one entry per CDR3 protein. The sample gives tens of thousands of distinct CDR3 sequences, over 9% of which show up once; roughly 9% is in the top ten. Sequencing was done on a sample of PBMCs spiked with cells of the T cell clone KT2. The chain combines TRBV7-2 with TRBJ2-7; D gene ambiguous. The receptor comes from a human donor. The CDR3 bases are TGTGCCAGCAGCTTACCCGCGACGTTAGGGGAGCAGTACTTC. Translation: CASSLPATLGEQYF.